The 9 T cell receptor beta chains in this list originate from one sample, sequenced in a study of OX40 agonist ivuxolimab in advanced cancers. Repertoires were generated with immunoSEQ multiplex PCR, while TCRdb's copy carries only in-frame clones and drops some. The sample includes around 140,000 clones, approximately 90% seen only once; the top ten take 0.85% to 1.4%. Material: CD4+ or CD8+ T cells sorted from blood, obtained in a trial of the OX40 agonist ivuxolimab. The receptor set was obtained from an adult with an advanced solid tumor such as melanoma, head and neck, liver or kidney cancer.

This chain uses TRBV19 with TRBJ2-7; the D gene is possibly TRBD2 (6 bases). Germline CDR1 LNHDA, CDR2 SQIVND (reference sequence). Between the trimmed V and J ends, which lost 4 bases and 7 bases, there was a span of 20 bases. There are 15 residues in the CDR3. Here the CDR3 DNA reads TGTGCCAGTAGTACCACAGGACTTCCCGGAGGGGAGCAGTACTTC. This sequence encodes CASSTTGLPGGEQYF.

This chain joins TRBV7-9 and TRBJ2-7; D call uncertain. The V end was cut by 2 bases, the J end by 2 bases, with 7 bases between. The V gene's germline CDR1 is SEHNR and CDR2 FQNEAQ (reference sequence). The CDR3 runs to 13 residues. The CDR3 protein is CASSLRAPYEQYF. CDR3 sequence (DNA): TGTGCCAGCAGCTTACGGGCTCCCTACGAGCAGTACTTC.

This chain joins TRBV6-5 and TRBJ2-7, with a possible D match to TRBD2 (5 bases). CDR3 length: 15 residues. Germline CDR1 reads MNHEY; CDR2 reads SVGAGI. The V gene lost 6 bases and the J gene lost 1 base, with 16 bases spanning the gap. CDR3 amino acids: CASSRFLGASYEQYF. CDR3 sequence (DNA): TGTGCCAGCAGCCGCTTTCTGGGAGCGTCCTACGAGCAGTACTTC.

The V and J genes are TRBV5-1 and TRBJ2-7; D perhaps matches TRBD2 (6 bases). The V end was cut by 4 bases, the J end by 2 bases, with 16 bases between. The CDR3 contains 15 residues. From germline, CDR1 is SGHRS and CDR2 YFSETQ. As DNA, the CDR3 is TGCGCCAGCAGCCCGGACTCCGGGGGACCCTACGAGCAGTACTTC. Protein product: CASSPDSGGPYEQYF.

The V and J genes are TRBV6-5 and TRBJ1-3; D is unclear. This CDR3 is 15 amino acids long. Trimming removed 2 bases from V and 8 bases from J, with 16 bases in between. Germline V CDR1 and CDR2: MNHEY, SVGAGI. The CDR3 protein is CASSYGSGVVDTIYF. The CDR3 bases are TGTGCCAGCAGTTACGGTTCCGGGGTTGTGGACACCATATATTTT.

This chain links TRBV6-1 with TRBJ1-1; D unresolved. V was clipped by 6 bases and J by 1 base, with 15 bases between them. The CDR3 has 15 amino acids. Germline values: CDR1 MNHNS, CDR2 SASEGT. The CDR3, as DNA: TGTGCCAGCAGGAGACAAGGACGGGGGAACACTGAAGCTTTCTTT. It specifies CASRRQGRGNTEAFF.

The V gene is TRBV11-2, the J gene TRBJ1-2; possible D gene TRBD1, 5 bases. With 5 bases removed from V and 13 bases from J, the gap between germline ends came to 29 bases. The CDR3 extends over 16 amino acids. Germline V gene sequence: CDR1 SGHAT, CDR2 FQNNGV. CDR3 amino acids: CASSVVGTVPRRESTF. The CDR3 nucleotides are TGTGCCAGCAGCGTAGTCGGGACCGTTCCTCGACGGGAGTCCACCTTC.

The chain is built from TRBV27 and TRBJ2-7, with D uncertain. Germline V CDR1 and CDR2: MNHEY, SMNVEV (reference sequence). The V and J ends lost 5 bases and 3 bases respectively, with 17 bases between them. CDR3 length: 15 amino acids. CDR3 amino acids: CASSPSDPRIYEQYF. CDR3 DNA: TGTGCCAGCAGTCCGTCGGACCCCAGAATCTACGAGCAGTACTTC.

The rearrangement links TRBV27 to TRBJ1-2; 8 bases fit TRBD1. Germline assignment: CDR1 MNHEY and CDR2 SMNVEV (reference sequence). With 3 bases clipped from V and 7 bases from J, the junction kept 4 bases outside the gene matches. This CDR3 spans 13 amino acids. The CDR3 nucleotides read TGTGCCAGCAGTTTGCCAGGGGGCGGTGGCTACACCTTC. This gives the protein CASSLPGGGGYTF.